What follows are 28 T cell receptor beta chains derived from one specimen sequenced in a study of CD8 T cells in ankylosing spondylitis. TCRdb re-derived calls from the 5' RACE reads in MiXCR, one entry per CDR3 protein. The sample records 200,000 to 250,000 distinct CDR3 sequences, 10% being singletons. Sequencing was performed on blood, either unsorted or a sorted T cell fraction (not recorded which). The receptors stem from a male donor with ankylosing spondylitis or in good health (not recorded which).

J is TRBJ1-5 and V is TRBV30, with 9 bases fitting TRBD1. This CDR3 comprises 12 residues. Germline V lookup: CDR1 GTSNPN, CDR2 SVGIG (reference sequence). The V gene end was trimmed by 5 bases and the J gene end by 4 bases; junction bases not matched to a gene: 0. The CDR3 loop reads CAWGTGNQPQHF. The CDR3 coding sequence is TGTGCCTGGGGGACAGGGAATCAGCCCCAGCATTTT.

The CDR3 DNA follows: TGTGCCAGCAGCTCGGGGGGACAGTCCTATGGCTACACCTTC. Protein: CASSSGGQSYGYTF. The chain carries TRBV5-5 and TRBJ1-2; 7 bases line up with TRBD1. The CDR3 runs 14 residues. V shed 3 bases and J 4 bases; nucleotides not matched to a gene: 6. Per the germline V gene, CDR1 is SGHKS and CDR2 is YYEKEE (reference sequence).

The V gene is TRBV29-1, the J gene TRBJ2-2; D is undetermined. The V end lost 6 bases, the J end lost 0 bases, and 8 bases lay between the germline ends. The CDR3 is made up of 13 amino acids. Germline values: CDR1 SQVTM, CDR2 ANQGSEA. The DNA of the CDR3 is TGCAGCGTCGAACAGCCGAACACCGGGGAGCTGTTTTTT. Amino acid sequence: CSVEQPNTGELFF.

The table lists this clonotype with a few counts. The chain has TRBV6-1 and TRBJ2-5; the D is unclear. This CDR3 has 14 amino acids. Germline assignment: CDR1 MNHNS and CDR2 SASEGT. V was trimmed by 7 bases and J by 4 bases, leaving 16 bases between them. CDR3 sequence (DNA): TGTGCCAGCACCCTATCCTTAGGGCGAGAGACCCAGTACTTC. As protein: CASTLSLGRETQYF.

Ten or more counts support this clonotype. CDR3 sequence reads: CASSVYVGLAGSANTQYF. CDR3 sequence (DNA): TGTGCCAGCAGCGTATATGTGGGACTAGCGGGGAGTGCAAATACGCAGTATTTT. V and J are TRBV9 and TRBJ2-3; 13 bases line up with TRBD2. This CDR3 contains 18 residues. In germline, CDR1 is SGDLS, CDR2 YYNGEE. Trimming cost V 1 base and J 7 bases; bases outside gene matches: 12.

In this sample, this clonotype turned up many times. This CDR3 is CASSLDATGGEKLFF. In nucleotides, the CDR3 is TGCGCCAGCAGCTTGGATGCGACAGGGGGTGAAAAACTGTTTTTT. This chain joins TRBV5-1 and TRBJ1-4; 9 bases line up with TRBD1. There are 15 residues in the CDR3. J lost 7 bases, V lost 0 bases, and 4 bases had no gene match. Germline CDR1 reads SGHRS; CDR2 reads YFSETQ.

The rearrangement joins TRBV20-1 to TRBJ2-3, with 8 bases identical to TRBD2. The CDR3 covers 15 residues. Per germline, CDR1 DFQATT and CDR2 SNEGSKA (reference sequence). With 6 bases clipped from V and 0 bases from J, the junction kept 8 bases outside the gene matches. The CDR3 nucleotides are TGCAGTGCACAACGGGGGGGGATTAGCACAGATACGCAGTATTTT. As protein: CSAQRGGISTDTQYF.

This clonotype was observed at least ten times. The chain recombines TRBV12-3 or TRBV12-4 with TRBJ2-2; TRBD1 aligns across 7 bases. Germline trimming cut 1 base from V and 2 bases from J; bases unmatched to any gene: 7. The CDR3 loop spans 17 amino acids. The CDR3, as DNA: TGTGCCAGCAGTTTAGACCGGGACAGACTAAACACCGGGGAGCTGTTTTTT. This gives the protein CASSLDRDRLNTGELFF.

This sequence joins TRBV7-3 and TRBJ2-2, with TRBD2 matching over 9 bases. Germline V CDR1 and CDR2: SGHTA, FQGTGA. The CDR3 consists of 15 residues. V gave up 2 bases and J gave up 4 bases; unmatched junction bases: 2. The CDR3 protein is CASSLLAGATGELFF. The CDR3 DNA is TGTGCCAGCAGCTTATTAGCGGGGGCCACCGGGGAGCTGTTTTTT.

On this clonotype itself: A read error may be the cause here, since a much bigger clone is one base away. J is TRBJ1-5 and V is TRBV28; maybe TRBD1 (6 bases). Germline loops: CDR1 MDHEN, CDR2 SYDVKM. The CDR3 loop spans 17 amino acids. The CDR3 bases are TGTGACAGCAGTTTATCTTTCGGACAGAACAGCAATCAGCCCCAGCATTTT. Residues: CDSSLSFGQNSNQPQHF.

The table lists this clonotype with many counts. The J gene is TRBJ2-3, the V gene TRBV7-6; tentative D call: TRBD1 (7 bases). Trimming took 4 bases from V and 1 from J, leaving 15 bases between them. This CDR3 has 16 residues. Germline V gives CDR1 SGHVS, CDR2 FNYEAQ. The CDR3 loop reads CASSSFGGTGTDTQYF. CDR3 DNA sequence: TGTGCCAGCAGCTCCTTTGGGGGGACAGGCACAGATACGCAGTATTTT.

This clonotype was seen only a few times. A much larger clone differs from this one at a single base, so this may be a read error. The chain recombines TRBV20-1 with TRBJ1-2; no clear D. The CDR3 has 12 residues. Germline values: CDR1 DFQATT, CDR2 SNEGSKA (reference sequence). The CDR3 DNA is TGCAGTGCCCCACCGAGTACCTATGGCGACACCTTC. Translating gives CSAPPSTYGDTF.

On this clonotype itself: Given a much more abundant clone one base away, this may be a read error. The J gene is TRBJ2-3, the V gene TRBV5-1, with 11 bases that match TRBD2. CDR3 length: 16 residues. CDR1 SGHRS and CDR2 YFSETQ come from the germline V gene. The CDR3 sequence: CASSPTSGVGRDTPYF. CDR3 nucleotides: TGCGCCAGCAGCCCGACTAGCGGGGTAGGGCGAGATACGCCGTATTTT.

This rearrangement joins TRBV7-9 to TRBJ2-7; weak D call: TRBD2 (6 bases). CDR3 length: 13 residues. The germline gives CDR1 SEHNR, CDR2 FQNEAQ (reference sequence). V was pared by 5 bases and J by 5 bases, with 13 bases between. The CDR3 nucleotides read TGTGCCAGCAGCGTGGAGGGGCGCAACGAGCAGTACTTC. It translates to CASSVEGRNEQYF. The whole variable domain, filled in from reference TRBV7-9 and TRBJ2-7, reads DTGVSQNPRHKITKRGQNVTFRCDPISEHNRLYWYRQTLGQGPEFLTYFQNEAQLEKSRLLSDRFSAERPKGSFSTLEIQRTEQGDSAMYLCASSVEGRNEQYFGPGTRLTVT.

The CDR3 sequence: CASSSQTTGLNTEAFF. CDR3 nucleotides: TGTGCCAGCAGCTCTCAAACCACTGGCCTGAACACTGAAGCTTTCTTT. The chain uses TRBV7-8 and TRBJ1-1; D uncertain. Germline-derived CDR1 and CDR2 are SGHVS and FQNEAQ. The CDR3 is 16 residues long. V lost 4 bases, J lost 0 bases, and 15 bases lay in between. The variable domain in full, with the rest retrieved from reference TRBV7-8 and TRBJ1-1, is GAGVSQSPRYKVAKRGQDVALRCDPISGHVSLFWYQQALGQGPEFLTYFQNEAQLDKSGLPSDRFFAERPEGSVSTLKIQRTQQEDSAVYLCASSSQTTGLNTEAFFGQGTRLTVV.

The chain uses TRBV28 and TRBJ2-1; 9 bases agree with TRBD2. The CDR3 has 16 residues. Germline V gene lookup returns CDR1 MDHEN and CDR2 SYDVKM. The V segment lost 4 bases and the J segment 4 bases; nucleotides outside the gene matches: 8. CDR3 coding DNA: TGTGCCAGCAGTTCCTCCGGAGCGGGGGGTTACAATGAGCAGTTCTTC. The encoded protein is CASSSSGAGGYNEQFF.

The chain has TRBV12-3 or TRBV12-4 and TRBJ1-4; TRBD1 is a possible D gene (5 bases). Between the trimmed V and J ends, which lost 3 bases and 13 bases, there was a span of 21 bases. The CDR3 has 15 amino acids. The DNA for the CDR3 is TGTGCCAGCAGTTTCTCCCCGGGAACCGGGGGGGGACTGTTTTTT. Its translation: CASSFSPGTGGGLFF.

The chain employs TRBV5-5 and TRBJ2-5, with D hard to call. With 7 bases removed from V and 1 base from J, the gap between germline ends came to 11 bases. The CDR3 is 13 residues long. Germline V gene sequence: CDR1 SGHKS, CDR2 YYEKEE (reference sequence). The chain's CDR3 is CASDLRAQETQYF. CDR3 DNA: TGTGCCAGCGATCTTAGGGCCCAAGAGACCCAGTACTTC.

This clonotype was observed a few times. This chain joins TRBV5-1 and TRBJ2-7; D not resolved. The CDR3 is 14 residues long. Germline lookup yields CDR1 SGHRS and CDR2 YFSETQ. Trimming cost V 0 bases and J 6 bases, with 13 bases left between them. The CDR3 region has the DNA TGCGCCAGCAGCTTGGGACTGGGAACCTCCGAGCAGTACTTC. It translates to CASSLGLGTSEQYF. Based on the CDR3 plus reference TRBV5-1 and TRBJ2-7, the full variable domain is KAGVTQTPRYLIKTRGQQVTLSCSPISGHRSVSWYQQTPGQGLQFLFEYFSETQRNKGNFPGRFSGRQFSNSRSEMNVSTLELGDSALYLCASSLGLGTSEQYFGPGTRLTVT.

The rearrangement links TRBV19 to TRBJ2-2; D possibly corresponds to TRBD2 (6 bases). The CDR3 totals 16 residues. CDR1 and CDR2 from the germline V gene are LNHDA and SQIVND (reference sequence). Trimming took 6 bases from V and 4 from J, leaving 18 bases between them. The CDR3 protein is CASSFGGVRGTGELFF. Here the CDR3 DNA reads TGTGCCAGTAGCTTCGGAGGGGTGCGGGGCACCGGGGAGCTGTTTTTT. Variable domain in full (rest from reference TRBV19 and TRBJ2-2): DGGITQSPKYLFRKEGQNVTLSCEQNLNHDAMYWYRQDPGQGLRLIYYSQIVNDFQKGDIAEGYSVSREKKESFPLTVTSAQKNPTAFYLCASSFGGVRGTGELFFGEGSRLTVL.

This clonotype has at least ten counts. V is TRBV24-1 and J is TRBJ2-3; 9 positions agree with TRBD1. CDR3 length: 13 amino acids. J was trimmed by 2 bases and V by 10 bases; bases with no gene match: 3. The V gene's germline CDR1 is KGHDR and CDR2 SFDVKD. CDR3 amino acids: CATRDRATDTQYF. In DNA form, the CDR3 reads TGTGCCACGCGGGACAGGGCCACAGATACGCAGTATTTT.

This clonotype has a handful of counts. The V call is TRBV7-9, the J call TRBJ2-7, with D unclear. Germline V gives CDR1 SEHNR, CDR2 FQNEAQ (reference sequence). Trimming cost V 1 base and J 7 bases, with 11 bases left between them. The CDR3 is 13 residues long. The CDR3 region is CASSLDTMGEQYF. CDR3 sequence (DNA): TGTGCCAGCAGCTTAGATACTATGGGAGAGCAGTACTTC. The variable domain in full, completed from reference TRBV7-9 and TRBJ2-7, reads DTGVSQNPRHKITKRGQNVTFRCDPISEHNRLYWYRQTLGQGPEFLTYFQNEAQLEKSRLLSDRFSAERPKGSFSTLEIQRTEQGDSAMYLCASSLDTMGEQYFGPGTRLTVT.

This clonotype was seen repeatedly, ten times or more. The chain joins TRBV5-1 to TRBJ2-2; 11 bases match TRBD1. The CDR3 spans 14 residues. Germline loops: CDR1 SGHRS, CDR2 YFSETQ. V dropped 7 bases and J dropped 4; count of bases not matched to a gene: 3. The CDR3 coding sequence is TGCGCCAGCGGACAGGGGGCGACCACCGGGGAGCTGTTTTTT. It encodes CASGQGATTGELFF.

This clonotype was seen a few times. The V gene is TRBV9, the J gene TRBJ2-5; 12 bases map to TRBD2. Trimming at V came to 0 bases and at J to 3 bases, leaving 3 bases not matched to a gene. The CDR3 totals 16 residues. Per the germline V gene, CDR1 is SGDLS and CDR2 is YYNGEE. CDR3 amino acids: CASSVGTSGDEETQYF. The CDR3 DNA reads as TGTGCCAGCAGCGTAGGGACTAGCGGGGACGAAGAGACCCAGTACTTC.

This clonotype was observed many times. The rearrangement uses TRBV6-1 and TRBJ1-2; TRBD1 is a possible D gene (5 bases). The CDR3 spans 13 residues. The V gene's germline CDR1 is MNHNS and CDR2 SASEGT. V lost 6 bases and J 8 bases, leaving 16 bases between the germline ends. CDR3 in DNA: TGTGCCAGCAGCCCCCCGGACTGGGGGGGCTACACCTTC. Amino acids: CASSPPDWGGYTF.

This clonotype occurred many times. The genes are TRBV10-3 and TRBJ2-3, with D hard to call. The CDR3 has 11 amino acids. The V gene's germline CDR1 is ENHRY and CDR2 SYGVKD. Trimming left V 3 bases short and J 6 bases short, with 4 bases between. The CDR3 protein is CAISDTDTQYF. The CDR3 DNA is TGTGCCATCAGTGATACGGATACGCAGTATTTT.

A note on this clonotype: A read error is possible here, since a much larger clone lies one base away. J is TRBJ2-2 and V is TRBV20-1; D is tentatively TRBD1 or TRBD2 (5 bases each). CDR1 is DFQATT, CDR2 SNEGSKA, per germline (reference sequence). CDR3 length equals 15 residues. The CDR3 DNA reads TGCAGTGCTAGACCCCCAGGGTCGAACACCGGGGAGCTGCTTTTT. Its translation is CSARPPGSNTGELLF.

Many counts were recorded for this clonotype. J is TRBJ2-7 and V is TRBV7-9; D is unresolved. With 1 base removed from V and 10 bases from J, the gap between germline ends came to 14 bases. The V gene's germline CDR1 is SEHNR and CDR2 FQNEAQ (reference sequence). The CDR3 sequence is 13 residues long. Here the CDR3 reads CASSLVPPTDQYF. The CDR3 nucleotides are TGTGCCAGCAGCTTAGTTCCGCCCACAGACCAGTACTTC.